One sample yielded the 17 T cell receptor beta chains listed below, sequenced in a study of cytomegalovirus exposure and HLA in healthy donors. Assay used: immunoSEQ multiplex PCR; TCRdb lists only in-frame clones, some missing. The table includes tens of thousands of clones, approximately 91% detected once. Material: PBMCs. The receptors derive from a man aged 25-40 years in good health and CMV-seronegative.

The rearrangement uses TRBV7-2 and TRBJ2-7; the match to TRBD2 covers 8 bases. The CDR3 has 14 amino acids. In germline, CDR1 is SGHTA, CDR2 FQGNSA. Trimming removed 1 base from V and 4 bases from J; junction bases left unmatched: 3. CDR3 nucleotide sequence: TGTGCCAGCAGCTTAGGAGTAGCGGGGTACGAGCAGTACTTC. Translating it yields CASSLGVAGYEQYF. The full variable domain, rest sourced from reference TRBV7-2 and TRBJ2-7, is GAGVSQSPSNKVTEKGKDVELRCDPISGHTALYWYRQSLGQGLEFLIYFQGNSAPDKSGLPSDRFSAERTGGSVSTLTIQRTQQEDSAVYLCASSLGVAGYEQYFGPGTRLTVT.

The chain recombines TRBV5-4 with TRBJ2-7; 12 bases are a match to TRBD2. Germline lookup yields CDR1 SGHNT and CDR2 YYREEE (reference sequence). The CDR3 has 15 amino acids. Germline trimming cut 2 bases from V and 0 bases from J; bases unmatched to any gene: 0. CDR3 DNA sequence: TGTGCCAGCAGCTTACTAGCGGGGGGCTCCTACGAGCAGTACTTC. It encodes CASSLLAGGSYEQYF.

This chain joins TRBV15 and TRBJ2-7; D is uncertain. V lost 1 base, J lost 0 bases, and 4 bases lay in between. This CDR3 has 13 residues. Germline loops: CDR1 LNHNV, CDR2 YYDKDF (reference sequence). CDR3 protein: CATSRANSYEQYF. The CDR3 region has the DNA TGTGCCACCAGCAGAGCCAACTCCTACGAGCAGTACTTC.

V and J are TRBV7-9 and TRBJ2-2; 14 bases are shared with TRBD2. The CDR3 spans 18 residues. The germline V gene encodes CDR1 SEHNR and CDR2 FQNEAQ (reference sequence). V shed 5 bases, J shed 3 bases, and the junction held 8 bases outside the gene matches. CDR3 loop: CASSDYGTSGSYTGELFF. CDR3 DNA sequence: TGTGCCAGCAGCGACTACGGGACTAGCGGGAGTTACACCGGGGAGCTGTTTTTT.

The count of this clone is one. CDR3 coding DNA: TGTGCCAGCAGCGTTGGACTAGTTGGACCCACAGATACGCAGTATTTT. This translates into CASSVGLVGPTDTQYF. The chain is built from TRBV9 and TRBJ2-3; 7 positions agree with TRBD2. This CDR3 is built from 16 residues. The ends lost 2 bases at V and 2 bases at J; junction bases unmatched: 8. Germline V gives CDR1 SGDLS, CDR2 YYNGEE.

CDR3: CASSLTDLKTTGELFF. CDR3 nucleotide sequence: TGCGCCAGCAGCCTGACAGACTTGAAAACTACCGGGGAGCTGTTTTTT. The J gene is TRBJ2-2, the V gene TRBV4-1; the D gene is possibly TRBD1 (5 bases). The germline V and J ends were trimmed by 4 bases and 5 bases, with 17 bases remaining between them. The CDR3 contains 16 residues. The germline V gene encodes CDR1 MGHRA and CDR2 YSYEKL.

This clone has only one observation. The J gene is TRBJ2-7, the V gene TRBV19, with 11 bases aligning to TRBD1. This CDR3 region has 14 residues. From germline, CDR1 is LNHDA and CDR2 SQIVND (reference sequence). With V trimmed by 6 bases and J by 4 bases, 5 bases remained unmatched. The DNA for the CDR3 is TGTGCCAGTAGCCCGGGACAGGGGGAATACGAGCAGTACTTC. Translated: CASSPGQGEYEQYF. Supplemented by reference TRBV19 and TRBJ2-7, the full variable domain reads DGGITQSPKYLFRKEGQNVTLSCEQNLNHDAMYWYRQDPGQGLRLIYYSQIVNDFQKGDIAEGYSVSREKKESFPLTVTSAQKNPTAFYLCASSPGQGEYEQYFGPGTRLTVT.

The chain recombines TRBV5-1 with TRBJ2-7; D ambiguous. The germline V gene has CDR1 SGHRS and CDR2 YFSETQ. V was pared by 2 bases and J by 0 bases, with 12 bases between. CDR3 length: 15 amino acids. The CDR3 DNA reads TGCGCCAGCAGCTTCGGCTCTAGTAACTCCTACGAGCAGTACTTC. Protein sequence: CASSFGSSNSYEQYF.

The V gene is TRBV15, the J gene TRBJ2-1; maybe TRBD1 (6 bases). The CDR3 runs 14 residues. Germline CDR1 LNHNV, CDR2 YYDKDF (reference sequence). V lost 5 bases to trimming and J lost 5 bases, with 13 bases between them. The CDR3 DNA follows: TGTGCCACCAGCCCGCACAGGGAGAACAATGAGCAGTTCTTC. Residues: CATSPHRENNEQFF.

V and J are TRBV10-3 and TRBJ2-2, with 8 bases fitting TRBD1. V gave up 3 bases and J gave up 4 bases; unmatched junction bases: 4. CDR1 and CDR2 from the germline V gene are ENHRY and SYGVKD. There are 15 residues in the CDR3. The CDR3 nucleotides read TGTGCCATCAGTGAAGGGACAGGACCCACCGGGGAGCTGTTTTTT. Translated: CAISEGTGPTGELFF.

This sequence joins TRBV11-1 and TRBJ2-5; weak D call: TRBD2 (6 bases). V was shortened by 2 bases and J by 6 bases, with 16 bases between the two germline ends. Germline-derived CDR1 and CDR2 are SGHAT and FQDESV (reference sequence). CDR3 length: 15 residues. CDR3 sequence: CASSLPMGGGKTQYF. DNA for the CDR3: TGTGCCAGCAGCTTACCAATGGGAGGTGGAAAGACCCAGTACTTC.

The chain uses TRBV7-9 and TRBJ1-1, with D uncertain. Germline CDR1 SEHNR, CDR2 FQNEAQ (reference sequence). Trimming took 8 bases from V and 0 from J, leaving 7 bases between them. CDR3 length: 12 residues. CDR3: CASGLLNTEAFF. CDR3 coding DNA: TGTGCCAGCGGACTTTTGAACACTGAAGCTTTCTTT.

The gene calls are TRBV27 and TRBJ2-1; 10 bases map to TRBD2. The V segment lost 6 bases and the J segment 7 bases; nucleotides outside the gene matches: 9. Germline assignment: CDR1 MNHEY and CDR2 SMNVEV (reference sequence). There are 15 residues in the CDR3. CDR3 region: CASSRRTSGLNEQFF. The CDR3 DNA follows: TGTGCCAGCAGCAGGAGGACTAGCGGCCTTAATGAGCAGTTCTTC.

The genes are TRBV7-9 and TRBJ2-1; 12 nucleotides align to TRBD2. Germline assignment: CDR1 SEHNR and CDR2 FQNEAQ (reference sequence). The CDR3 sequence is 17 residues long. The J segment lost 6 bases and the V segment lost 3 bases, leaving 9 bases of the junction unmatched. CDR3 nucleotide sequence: TGTGCCAGCAGCTTTGGGGCCCTAGCGGGAGGGCCCAATGAGCAGTTCTTC. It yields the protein CASSFGALAGGPNEQFF.

The CDR3 nucleotides read TGTGCCAGCAGCTCGGTGAAGTTAGGGAGCTCCTATAATTCACCCCTCCACTTT. This codes for CASSSVKLGSSYNSPLHF. The chain carries TRBV5-6 and TRBJ1-6; D gene uncertain. This CDR3 is 18 amino acids long. Germline values: CDR1 SGHDT, CDR2 YYEEEE. Trimming removed 3 bases from V and 0 bases from J, with 16 bases in between.

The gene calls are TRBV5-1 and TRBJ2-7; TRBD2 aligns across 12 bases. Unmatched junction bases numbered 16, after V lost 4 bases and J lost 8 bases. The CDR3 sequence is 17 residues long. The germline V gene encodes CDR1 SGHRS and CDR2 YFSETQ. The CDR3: CASSHESSGRALIKQYF. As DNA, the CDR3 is TGCGCCAGCAGCCATGAATCTAGCGGGAGGGCCCTCATAAAGCAGTACTTC. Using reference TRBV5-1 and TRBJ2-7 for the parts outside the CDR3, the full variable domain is KAGVTQTPRYLIKTRGQQVTLSCSPISGHRSVSWYQQTPGQGLQFLFEYFSETQRNKGNFPGRFSGRQFSNSRSEMNVSTLELGDSALYLCASSHESSGRALIKQYFGPGTRLTVT.

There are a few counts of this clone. CDR3 protein: CASSEPGTNFYEQYF. CDR3 DNA: TGTGCCAGCAGTGAACCAGGTACGAACTTCTACGAGCAGTACTTC. The V and J genes are TRBV6-1 and TRBJ2-7; D is unclear. The CDR3 has 15 residues. Germline V gene lookup returns CDR1 MNHNS and CDR2 SASEGT. Trimming left V 2 bases short and J 3 bases short, with 14 bases between.